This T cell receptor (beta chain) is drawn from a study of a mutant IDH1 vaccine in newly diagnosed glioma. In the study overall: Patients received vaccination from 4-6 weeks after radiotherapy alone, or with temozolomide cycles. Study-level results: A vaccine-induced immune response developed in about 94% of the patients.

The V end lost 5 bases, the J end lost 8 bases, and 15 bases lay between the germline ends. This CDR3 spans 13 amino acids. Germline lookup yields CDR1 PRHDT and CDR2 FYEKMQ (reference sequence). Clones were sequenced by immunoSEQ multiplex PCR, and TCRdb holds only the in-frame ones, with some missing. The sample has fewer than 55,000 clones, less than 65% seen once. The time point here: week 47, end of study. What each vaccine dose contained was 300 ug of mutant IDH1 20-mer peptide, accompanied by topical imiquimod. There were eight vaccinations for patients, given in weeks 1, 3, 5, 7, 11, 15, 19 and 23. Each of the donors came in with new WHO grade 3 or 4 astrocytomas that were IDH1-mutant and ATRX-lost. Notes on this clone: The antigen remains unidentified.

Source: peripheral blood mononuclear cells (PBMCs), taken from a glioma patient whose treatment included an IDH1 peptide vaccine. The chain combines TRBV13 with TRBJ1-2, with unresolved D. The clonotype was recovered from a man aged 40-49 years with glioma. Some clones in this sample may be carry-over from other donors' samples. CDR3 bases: TGTGCCAGCAGCCTAGTCCTCGTAGGAGGCTACACCTTC. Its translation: CASSLVLVGGYTF.